This TCR beta chain was identified in a study of CXCR3-negative and CXCR3-positive naive CD8 T cells. Each CD8+ T cell subset was sorted in triplicate, 330,000 or so cells each. Points from the study as a whole: TRB CDR3 hydrophobicity was greater in CXCR3-positive naive cells than in CXCR3-negative naive cells.

Notes on this clonotype: Its antigen is not known.

UMI-tagged TRB cDNA libraries were built via 5' RACE. Reanalyzing the 5' RACE reads, TCRdb keeps one entry per CDR3 protein, without DNA. Reported are around 140,000 distinct CDR3 sequences; the ten largest clones contain 0.4% to 0.5%. The CDR3 consists of 13 residues. The V gene's germline CDR1 is SGHAT and CDR2 FQNNGV. The V and J genes are TRBV11-2 and TRBJ2-7. Input material: naive CXCR3+ CD8+ T cells from blood. Subset here: CD45RO-CCR7+CD27+CD95- naive CD8+ T cells expressing CXCR3 (TNR3+). The TCR was taken from a human donor in good health. Some clones in this sample may be carry-over from other donors' samples. CDR3 region: CASSLVGHYEQYF. Based on the CDR3 plus reference TRBV11-2 and TRBJ2-7, the full variable domain is EAGVAQSPRYKIIEKRQSVAFWCNPISGHATLYWYQQILGQGPKLLIQFQNNGVVDDSQLPKDRFSAERLKGVDSTLKIQPAKLEDSAVYLCASSLVGHYEQYFGPGTRLTVT.